This entry features one T cell receptor (beta chain) sequence. The assay was immunoSEQ multiplex PCR, and TCRdb's table has in-frame clones only and misses some. This table has some 190,000 clones, roughly 85% appearing once. The data originate from a study of blood T cell repertoires in COVID-19. The sequencing input was peripheral blood. The TCR comes from a human donor with active or convalescent COVID-19. The donor label of this sample is uncertain.

The CDR3 region is CASSLDGTGVNQPQHF. The CDR3 DNA sequence: TGTGCCAGCAGCTTAGACGGCACAGGAGTAAATCAGCCCCAGCATTTT. V usage is TRBV7-9 and J usage is TRBJ1-5; D possibly corresponds to TRBD1 (5 bases). The CDR3 spans 16 residues. The V end was cut by 1 base, the J end by 4 bases, with 14 bases between. The germline gives CDR1 SEHNR, CDR2 FQNEAQ (reference sequence).